This entry lists 23 T cell receptor beta chains sequenced from one sample in a study of T cells after yellow fever vaccination (dated by TCRdb to the late 2010s). The treatment or condition label of this sample denotes: live attenuated yellow fever vaccine strain. To prepare the library, 5' RACE was applied. Reads for this sample came from an Illumina HiSeq 2500. TCRdb reran the public reads through fastp at Q25 and MiXCR, keeping productive beta chains. Rows with a matching CDR3 protein are joined into one entry that keeps the most common DNA and genes. In this sample the table shows hundreds of thousands of distinct CDR3 sequences, 9% to 15% of which occur a single time. The ten largest clones add up to around 14% of the sample. The source material was PBMCs, sampled on the day of the yellow fever booster vaccination. These receptor sequences come from a man aged 30-40 years who received the YFV17D yellow fever vaccine.

The genes are TRBV29-1 and TRBJ1-1; possible D gene TRBD1, 5 bases. CDR1 SQVTM and CDR2 ANQGSEA come from the germline V gene. The ends were cut back, 5 bases at V and 11 bases at J, with 21 bases in the middle. The CDR3 length is 13 residues. In nucleotides, the CDR3 is TGCAGCGTTTCCGGGACCAAAAAACCAGCCGCTTTCTTT. It codes for CSVSGTKKPAAFF. Together with reference TRBV29-1 and TRBJ1-1, the CDR3 gives the full variable domain: SAVISQKPSRDICQRGTSLTIQCQVDSQVTMMFWYRQQPGQSLTLIATANQGSEATYESGFVIDKFPISRPNLTFSTLTVSNMSPEDSSIYLCSVSGTKKPAAFFGQGTRLTVV.

The V and J genes are TRBV10-3 and TRBJ2-1; 8 bases match TRBD2. J gave up 8 bases and V 2 bases, and 2 bases lay outside the gene matches. Germline assignment: CDR1 ENHRY and CDR2 SYGVKD. There are 13 residues in the CDR3. CDR3 in DNA: TGTGCCATCAGTGAGGCGGGGGGAGATGAGCAGTTCTTC. It encodes CAISEAGGDEQFF.

In this sample, this clonotype turned up a few times. V usage is TRBV6-1 and J usage is TRBJ1-3, with D uncertain. Germline values: CDR1 MNHNS, CDR2 SASEGT. This CDR3 spans 16 amino acids. V was shortened by 5 bases and J by 0 bases, with 14 bases between the two germline ends. As DNA, the CDR3 is TGTGCCAGCAGTAGCCCGGGGTCCCGCTCTGGAAACACCATATATTTT. Its protein product is CASSSPGSRSGNTIYF.

The chain uses TRBV6-1 and TRBJ1-4; 8 bases are shared with TRBD1. CDR3 size: 15 residues. J was trimmed by 7 bases and V by 6 bases; bases with no gene match: 10. Germline lookup yields CDR1 MNHNS and CDR2 SASEGT. CDR3 amino acids: CASRIPGTGPEKLFF. For the CDR3, the DNA is TGTGCCAGCAGGATTCCCGGGACAGGACCTGAAAAACTGTTTTTT.

This clonotype was counted only a few times. The chain has TRBV21-1 and TRBJ2-7; no DNA check was done on the table's D call, TRBD1. TRBV21-1 constitutes a pseudogene. The CDR3 contains 14 residues. CDR3 protein: CASSDYRDPYEQYF. The DNA for the CDR3 is TGTGCCAGCAGCGATTACAGGGACCCTTACGAGCAGTACTTC.

This sequence joins TRBV7-2 and TRBJ1-5; tentative D call: TRBD1 (5 bases). V gave up 5 bases and J gave up 5 bases, with 10 bases separating them. From germline, CDR1 is SGHTA and CDR2 FQGNSA. This CDR3 is built from 13 residues. The CDR3 DNA reads TGTGCCAGCAGCGTCCGGGGACATCAGCCCCAGCATTTT. Its translation: CASSVRGHQPQHF.

The chain joins TRBV19 to TRBJ2-1, with D hard to call. Looked up from germline, CDR1 is LNHDA and CDR2 is SQIVND (reference sequence). This CDR3 is built from 14 residues. Trimming removed 7 bases at V and 4 bases at J, with 14 bases between. The DNA for the CDR3 is TGTGCCAGTATGGACCCCGGCAAGTACAATGAGCAGTTCTTC. It encodes CASMDPGKYNEQFF.

The J gene is TRBJ1-6, the V gene TRBV20-1; D not certain. CDR1 is DFQATT and CDR2 is SNEGSKA in the germline V gene (reference sequence). The length of the CDR3 is 14 residues. Trimming pared 2 bases from V and 6 bases from J, leaving 11 bases between. CDR3 sequence: CSARWGIINSPLHF. CDR3 bases: TGCAGTGCTAGATGGGGAATTATTAATTCACCCCTCCACTTT.

This clonotype appeared many times. The CDR3 is CASSRTSGGTDTQYF. Here the CDR3 DNA reads TGCGCCAGCAGCAGAACTAGCGGGGGCACAGATACGCAGTATTTT. The gene calls are TRBV5-1 and TRBJ2-3; 10 bases map to TRBD2. V lost 4 bases and J lost 1; bases outside the gene matches: 3. Germline V gives CDR1 SGHRS, CDR2 YFSETQ. The length of the CDR3 is 15 residues. Full variable domain (outside the CDR3, taken from reference TRBV5-1 and TRBJ2-3): KAGVTQTPRYLIKTRGQQVTLSCSPISGHRSVSWYQQTPGQGLQFLFEYFSETQRNKGNFPGRFSGRQFSNSRSEMNVSTLELGDSALYLCASSRTSGGTDTQYFGPGTRLTVL.

This clonotype came up a few times. The chain is built from TRBV15 and TRBJ2-2; D not certain. Deletions cut 0 bases from V and 5 bases from J, with 10 bases between. In germline, CDR1 is LNHNV, CDR2 YYDKDF (reference sequence). The CDR3 has 15 residues. The CDR3 region is CATSRDNGGTGELFF. As DNA, the CDR3 is TGTGCCACCAGCAGAGATAATGGCGGAACCGGGGAGCTGTTTTTT.

This clonotype was counted a few times. The chain joins TRBV7-9 to TRBJ2-5; D possibly corresponds to TRBD1 (5 bases). The CDR3 contains 15 residues. V gave up 3 bases and J gave up 0 bases, with 11 bases separating them. Per the germline V gene, CDR1 is SEHNR and CDR2 is FQNEAQ (reference sequence). CDR3 sequence reads: CASSFKPTDQETQYF. The DNA for the CDR3 is TGTGCCAGCAGCTTCAAACCGACAGACCAAGAGACCCAGTACTTC.

This clonotype was seen only a few times. This chain connects TRBV3-1 to TRBJ2-1; 9 bases line up with TRBD2. The CDR3 totals 16 residues. CDR1 and CDR2 from the germline V gene are LGHDT and YNNKEL (reference sequence). V gave up 2 bases and J gave up 8 bases; unmatched junction bases: 10. The CDR3 loop is CASSQPYSGREDEQFF. In DNA, the CDR3 is TGTGCCAGCAGCCAACCCTATAGCGGGAGAGAAGATGAGCAGTTCTTC.

The table lists this clonotype with a few counts. The chain has TRBV29-1 and TRBJ2-2; TRBD2 agrees at 10 bases. CDR3 length: 15 residues. Germline V gives CDR1 SQVTM, CDR2 ANQGSEA. Trimming at V came to 4 bases and at J to 4 bases, leaving 6 bases not matched to a gene. The CDR3, as DNA: TGCAGCGTTGTCCTTAGCGGGAGGCCCACCGGGGAGCTGTTTTTT. Its protein is CSVVLSGRPTGELFF.

This clonotype appeared a few times. This chain uses TRBV20-1 with TRBJ2-7, with D possibly TRBD1 on 6 matching bases. The CDR3 sequence is 13 residues long. V lost 5 bases and J lost 5, with 16 bases in between. The germline V gene encodes CDR1 DFQATT and CDR2 SNEGSKA (reference sequence). In DNA, the CDR3 is TGCAGTGCTGACCGGGACACTGCCGACGAGCAGTACTTC. As protein: CSADRDTADEQYF.

The rearrangement links TRBV20-1 to TRBJ2-1; TRBD2 aligns across 7 bases. With V trimmed by 2 bases and J by 12 bases, 7 bases remained unmatched. This CDR3 comprises 12 residues. The germline V gene has CDR1 DFQATT and CDR2 SNEGSKA (reference sequence). The CDR3 here is CSARLAGQPQFF. The DNA for the CDR3 is TGCAGTGCTAGATTAGCGGGCCAACCGCAGTTCTTC.

This chain connects TRBV20-1 to TRBJ2-3; 7 bases are a match to TRBD1. Germline V gives CDR1 DFQATT, CDR2 SNEGSKA (reference sequence). The CDR3 is 18 residues long. With V trimmed by 0 bases and J by 0 bases, 12 bases remained unmatched. CDR3 coding DNA: TGCAGTGCTAGAGACCCCCCCCGACCGGGACAGAGCACAGATACGCAGTATTTT. It specifies CSARDPPRPGQSTDTQYF.

This clonotype has more than one count but fewer than ten. The chain's CDR3 is CSARHSTQYF. As DNA, the CDR3 is TGCAGTGCTCGCCACTCTACGCAGTATTTT. The chain carries TRBV20-1 and TRBJ2-3; D gene ambiguous. This CDR3 has 10 residues. Per germline, CDR1 DFQATT and CDR2 SNEGSKA (reference sequence). V was trimmed by 5 bases and J by 8 bases, leaving 8 bases between them.

The V call is TRBV5-4, the J call TRBJ2-5, with 7 bases matching TRBD1. J was trimmed by 2 bases and V by 4 bases; bases with no gene match: 11. Germline CDR1 and CDR2: SGHNT and YYREEE (reference sequence). The CDR3 loop spans 16 amino acids. As DNA, the CDR3 is TGTGCCAGCAGCGTCCCCCCCGGGACAGTACAAGAGACCCAGTACTTC. Its protein is CASSVPPGTVQETQYF.

This clonotype was detected only a few times. The chain is built from TRBV7-2 and TRBJ1-4; weak D call: TRBD1 (5 bases). The CDR3 extends over 15 amino acids. CDR1 and CDR2 from the germline V gene are SGHTA and FQGNSA. The ends were cut back, 5 bases at V and 4 bases at J, with 14 bases in the middle. CDR3 in DNA: TGTGCCAGCAGCCCCCAGGGTAGCGGTAATGAAAAACTGTTTTTT. Amino acid sequence: CASSPQGSGNEKLFF.

This clonotype was seen a few times. The V gene is TRBV6-2 or TRBV6-3, the J gene TRBJ2-4, with unresolved D. The CDR3 has 13 residues. Trimming cost V 6 bases and J 2 bases, with 8 bases left between them. From germline, CDR1 is MNHEY and CDR2 SVGEGT. CDR3 loop: CASSPRSKNIQYF. CDR3 sequence (DNA): TGTGCCAGCAGCCCTCGCTCCAAAAACATTCAGTACTTC.

This clonotype showed up just a few times. The CDR3 region is CTASAGTDTQYF. Written as DNA, the CDR3 is TGCACTGCCTCGGCGGGAACAGATACGCAGTATTTT. The V and J genes are TRBV20-1 and TRBJ2-3; maybe TRBD2 (6 bases). Germline V gene sequence: CDR1 DFQATT, CDR2 SNEGSKA (reference sequence). This CDR3 spans 12 amino acids.

This clonotype was counted a few times. V gene TRBV19 combines with J gene TRBJ1-1; 9 bases fit TRBD1. Germline V gene sequence: CDR1 LNHDA, CDR2 SQIVND (reference sequence). After removal of 3 bases from V and 7 bases from J, the junction contained 6 bases not matched to a gene. The CDR3 runs to 14 residues. The chain's CDR3 is CASSIRDRDNEAFF. The CDR3 DNA follows: TGTGCCAGTAGTATCCGGGACAGGGATAATGAAGCTTTCTTT.

This chain connects TRBV7-9 to TRBJ2-7, with TRBD2 identical over 7 bases. Germline trimming cut 4 bases from V and 6 bases from J; bases unmatched to any gene: 9. The CDR3 contains 14 residues. CDR1 is SEHNR and CDR2 is FQNEAQ in the germline V gene (reference sequence). The CDR3: CASSWGEGPAEQYF. The CDR3 bases are TGTGCCAGCAGCTGGGGGGAGGGCCCTGCCGAGCAGTACTTC.